The sequence of this TCR beta chain was determined in a study of a mutant IDH1 vaccine in newly diagnosed glioma (TCRdb year 2021). With respect to the entire study: Across visits V03 through V10, patients got a total of eight vaccinations, given in weeks 1, 3, 5, 7, 11, 15, 19 and 23. Vaccination was initiated 4-6 weeks after radiotherapy alone, or concurrently with temozolomide cycles in the chemotherapy-containing groups. The roughly 33 treated patients were roughly 62% male and around 40% female, with a mean age of around 40 years. Before enrollment, patients had received standard therapy of radiotherapy alone, temozolomide alone, or radiochemotherapy with temozolomide; most received the combination. Six visits were used for peripheral blood collection: V03 (baseline), V05, V07, V10, V12 and V13. Longitudinal TCRB deep sequencing was performed for some 25 treated patients wherever samples were available for exploratory analyses.

Libraries were prepared through the immunoSEQ multiplex PCR assay. Rearranged TCR beta chain sequences were amplified with the hsTCRB Kit following the manufacturer's protocol. An Illumina MiSeq was used to sequence the TCRB libraries. The authors processed their data as follows. The kit vendor's proprietary platform handled demultiplexing, trimming and gene mapping. The table was pulled from immuneACCESS by TCRdb, which kept in-frame rearrangements only. Such tables lose some clones; where checked, under half of the loss comes from unresolved V genes, and the rest has no known cause. That table is the source of V, J and clone size, and D and trimming were worked out from the DNA. For this sample there are 100,000 to 120,000 clones; under 90% appear just once. The leading ten clones occupy roughly 0.61% of the sample. From cysteine to phenylalanine, the CDR3 is 15 amino acids long. The CDR3 DNA has 45 bases and is translated from base 1. Deletion took 4 bases off V and 1 base off J, with a span of 14 bases between the germline ends. The germline V gene yields SGHRS for CDR1 and YFSETQ for CDR2.

Note on this clone: Its binding antigen is unknown. No base quality information exists; no much larger clone differs at one position.

Read against the paper, the sample's time point label means: week 11, during vaccination. Each vaccine dose was 300 ug of a 20-mer mutant IDH1 peptide in Montanide, given subcutaneously with topical imiquimod. All donors had newly diagnosed IDH1-mutant astrocytomas of WHO grade 3 or 4 that showed loss of nuclear ATRX. The samples were drawn from NOA16, a multicentre, single-arm, open-label phase I trial in Germany that tested a mutant IDH1 peptide vaccine in humans for the first time. Genomic DNA for TCRB sequencing was isolated from EDTA blood with the DNeasy Blood and Tissue Kit. The investigation overall reported the following: According to the authors, sample limitations meant that analyses of patient blood samples could not be reproduced. Immune responses induced by the vaccine were seen in approximately 92% of patients across multiple MHC alleles. Pseudoprogression appeared unrelated to alterations in the top peripheral T cell clonotypes detected by TCRB sequencing. Availability determined which PBMC samples were chosen for TCRB deep sequencing.

This sequence originates from a woman aged 50 to 60 with glioma. The sample consisted of PBMCs, taken from a glioma patient whose treatment included an IDH1 peptide vaccine. In this chain, TRBV5-1 is recombined with TRBJ1-1, with TRBD1 perhaps the D gene, on 6 matching bases. The CDR3 in this case is CASSARGAGNTEAFF. In nucleotide form, the sequence is TGCGCCAGCAGCGCCAGGGGCGCTGGGAACACTGAAGCTTTCTTT.